Detailed here is one T cell receptor (beta chain). This CDR3 is 13 amino acids long. Trimming pared 1 base from V and 4 bases from J, leaving 4 bases between. Germline CDR1 is SEHNR and CDR2 is FQNEAQ (reference sequence). Reverse transcription of roughly 0.45 to 1 ug RNA was carried out with random hexamers. TCRdb recomputed calls from the immunoSEQ multiplex PCR reads with MiXCR, one row per CDR3 protein. The table has more than 130,000 distinct CDR3 sequences, over 85% seen once. The data were taken from a study of CD8 T cells in Susac syndrome. The sample was CD8+ T cells from PBMCs. This chain connects TRBV7-9 to TRBJ2-2; D is uncertain. The TCR was taken from a human donor in good health. CDR3 loop: CASSLVSTGELFF. The CDR3 DNA is TGTGCCAGCAGCTTAGTGAGCACCGGGGAGCTGTTTTTT.